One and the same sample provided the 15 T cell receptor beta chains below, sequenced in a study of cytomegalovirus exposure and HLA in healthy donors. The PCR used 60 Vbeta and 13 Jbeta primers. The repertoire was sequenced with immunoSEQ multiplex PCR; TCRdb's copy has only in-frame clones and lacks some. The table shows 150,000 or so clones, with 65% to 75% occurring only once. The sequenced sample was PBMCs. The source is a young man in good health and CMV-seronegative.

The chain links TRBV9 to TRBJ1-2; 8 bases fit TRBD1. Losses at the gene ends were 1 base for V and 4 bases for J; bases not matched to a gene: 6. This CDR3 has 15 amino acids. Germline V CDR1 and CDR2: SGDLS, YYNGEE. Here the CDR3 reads CASSVLMTGAYGYTF. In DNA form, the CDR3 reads TGTGCCAGCAGCGTATTAATGACAGGGGCCTATGGCTACACCTTC.

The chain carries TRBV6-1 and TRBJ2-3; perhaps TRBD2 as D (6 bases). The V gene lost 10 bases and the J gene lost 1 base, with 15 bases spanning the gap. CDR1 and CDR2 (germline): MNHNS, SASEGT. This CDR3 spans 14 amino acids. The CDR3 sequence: CATLPSVGTDTQYF. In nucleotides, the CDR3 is TGTGCCACCCTACCTAGCGTCGGCACAGATACGCAGTATTTT.

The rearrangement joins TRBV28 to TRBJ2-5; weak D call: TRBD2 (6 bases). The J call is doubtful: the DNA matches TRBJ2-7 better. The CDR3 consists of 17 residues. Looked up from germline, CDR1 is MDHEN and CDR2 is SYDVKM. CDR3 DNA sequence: TGTGCCAGCAGCCGATCGAGCGTCACGGGAGCAATGGACGAGCAGTACTTC. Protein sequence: CASSRSSVTGAMDEQYF.

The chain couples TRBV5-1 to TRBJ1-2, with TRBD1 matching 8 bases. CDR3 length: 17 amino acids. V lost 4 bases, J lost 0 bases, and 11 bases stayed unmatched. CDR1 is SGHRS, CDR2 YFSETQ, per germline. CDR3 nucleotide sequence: TGCGCCAGCAGCATCGGACAGGGAAGATGGGCTAACTATGGCTACACCTTC. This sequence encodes CASSIGQGRWANYGYTF.

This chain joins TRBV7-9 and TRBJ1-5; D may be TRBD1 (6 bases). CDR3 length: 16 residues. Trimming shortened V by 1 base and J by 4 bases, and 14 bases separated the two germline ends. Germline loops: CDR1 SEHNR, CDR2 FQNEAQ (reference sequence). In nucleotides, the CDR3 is TGTGCCAGCAGCTTAGAAAGGGGGGGTATAAATCAGCCCCAGCATTTT. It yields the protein CASSLERGGINQPQHF.

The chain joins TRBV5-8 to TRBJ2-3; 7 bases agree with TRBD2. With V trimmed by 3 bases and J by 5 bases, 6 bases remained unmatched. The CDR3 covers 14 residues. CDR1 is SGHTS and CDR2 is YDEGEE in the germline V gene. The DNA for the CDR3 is TGTGCCAGCAGCTGGGGGGGGTTAAGAGATACGCAGTATTTT. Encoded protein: CASSWGGLRDTQYF. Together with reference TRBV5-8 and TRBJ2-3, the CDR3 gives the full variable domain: EAGVTQSPTHLIKTRGQQATLRCSPISGHTSVYWYQQALGLGLQFLLWYDEGEERNRGNFPPRFSGRQFPNYSSELNVNALELEDSALYLCASSWGGLRDTQYFGPGTRLTVL.

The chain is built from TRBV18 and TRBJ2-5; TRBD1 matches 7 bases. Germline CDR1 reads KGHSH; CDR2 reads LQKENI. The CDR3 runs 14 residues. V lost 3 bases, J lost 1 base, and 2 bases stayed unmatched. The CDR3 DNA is TGTGCCAGCTCACCTTGGACAGGCCAAGAGACCCAGTACTTC. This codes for CASSPWTGQETQYF.

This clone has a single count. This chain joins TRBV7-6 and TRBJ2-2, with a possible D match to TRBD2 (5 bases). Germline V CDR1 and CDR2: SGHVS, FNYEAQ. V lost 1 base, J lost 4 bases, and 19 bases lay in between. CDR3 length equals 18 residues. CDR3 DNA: TGTGCCAGCAGCTTAGGGCAGTCGGAACTGAGGGTCACCGGGGAGCTGTTTTTT. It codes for CASSLGQSELRVTGELFF. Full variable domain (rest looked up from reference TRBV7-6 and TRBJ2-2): GAGVSQSPRYKVTKRGQDVALRCDPISGHVSLYWYRQALGQGPEFLTYFNYEAQQDKSGLPNDRFSAERPEGSISTLTIQRTEQRDSAMYRCASSLGQSELRVTGELFFGEGSRLTVL.

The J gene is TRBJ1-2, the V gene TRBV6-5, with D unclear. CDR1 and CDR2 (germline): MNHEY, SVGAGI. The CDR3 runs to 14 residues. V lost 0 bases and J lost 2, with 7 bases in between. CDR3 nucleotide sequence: TGTGCCAGCAGTTACTCCCCGGGGAACTATGGCTACACCTTC. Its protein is CASSYSPGNYGYTF.

The CDR3 DNA reads TGTGCCAGCAGCCCACGGACAGGGCCGAACACCGGGGAGCTGTTTTTT. Residues: CASSPRTGPNTGELFF. The chain joins TRBV9 to TRBJ2-2, with 8 bases that match TRBD1. CDR1 is SGDLS, CDR2 YYNGEE, per germline. There are 16 residues in the CDR3. V lost 4 bases to trimming and J lost 0 bases; unmatched junction nucleotides: 5.

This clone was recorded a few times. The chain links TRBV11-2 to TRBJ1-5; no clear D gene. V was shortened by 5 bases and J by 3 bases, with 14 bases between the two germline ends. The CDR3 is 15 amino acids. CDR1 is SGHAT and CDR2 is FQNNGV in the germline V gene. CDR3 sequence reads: CASSAGRGDNQPQHF. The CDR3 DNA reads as TGTGCCAGCAGCGCGGGTCGGGGTGACAATCAGCCCCAGCATTTT. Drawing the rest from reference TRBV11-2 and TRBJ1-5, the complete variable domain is EAGVAQSPRYKIIEKRQSVAFWCNPISGHATLYWYQQILGQGPKLLIQFQNNGVVDDSQLPKDRFSAERLKGVDSTLKIQPAKLEDSAVYLCASSAGRGDNQPQHFGDGTRLSIL.

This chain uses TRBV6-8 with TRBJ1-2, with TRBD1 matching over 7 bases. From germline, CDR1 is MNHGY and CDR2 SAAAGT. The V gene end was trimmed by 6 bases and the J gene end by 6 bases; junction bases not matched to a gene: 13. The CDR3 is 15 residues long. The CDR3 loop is CASRGPGGSRDGYTF. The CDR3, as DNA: TGTGCCAGCAGGGGTCCAGGGGGATCACGTGATGGCTACACCTTC.

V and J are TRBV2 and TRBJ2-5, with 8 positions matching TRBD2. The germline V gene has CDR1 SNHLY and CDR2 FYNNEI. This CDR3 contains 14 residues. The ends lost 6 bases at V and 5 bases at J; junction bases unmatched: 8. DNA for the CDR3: TGTGCCAGCAGGGACCTAGCGGGTGGGGAGACCCAGTACTTC. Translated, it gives CASRDLAGGETQYF.

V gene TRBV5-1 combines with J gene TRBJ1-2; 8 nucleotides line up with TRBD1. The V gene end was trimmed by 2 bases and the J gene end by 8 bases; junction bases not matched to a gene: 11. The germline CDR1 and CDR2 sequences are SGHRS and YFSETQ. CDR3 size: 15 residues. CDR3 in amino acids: CASSFAGQVTKGYTF. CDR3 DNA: TGCGCCAGCAGCTTCGCGGGACAGGTAACTAAAGGCTACACCTTC.

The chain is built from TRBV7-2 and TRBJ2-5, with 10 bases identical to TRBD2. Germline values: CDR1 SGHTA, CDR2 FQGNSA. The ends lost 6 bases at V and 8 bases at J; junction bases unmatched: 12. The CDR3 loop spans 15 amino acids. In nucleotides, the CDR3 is TGTGCCAGCAGTTCACCAGCGGGGGGGCCCTCAACCCAGTACTTC. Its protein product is CASSSPAGGPSTQYF.